This T cell receptor beta chain was documented in a study of T cells in Graves' hyperthyroidism and ophthalmopathy. Ten or more counts support this clonotype. Its antigen is unidentified. The V end was cut by 7 bases, the J end by 2 bases, with 17 bases between. Per germline, CDR1 SGHAT and CDR2 FQNNGV. This CDR3 spans 16 amino acids. Study-wide findings and caveats: Ophthalmopathy was told apart from stable hyperthyroidism by a 13 V-J model. The model's output predicted ophthalmopathy at a median of 6.5 months prior to onset. Blood also showed most of the thyroid clonotypes that were expanded above 0.001.

TCR beta CDR3 regions were amplified from RNA. During a first-round RT-PCR of the TCR CDR3, the HTBI primer set was used. Using its own MiXCR run on the multiplex PCR reads, TCRdb lists one record per CDR3 protein. The sample consists of roughly 570,000 distinct CDR3 sequences, roughly 46% of them appearing once. The sequence was obtained from an adult woman with Graves' disease, either hyperthyroidism or ophthalmopathy (not recorded which). The sequencing sample was made of peripheral blood or thyroid tissue (not recorded which). The chain carries TRBV11-2 and TRBJ1-4; a possible D gene is TRBD1 (5 bases). As DNA, the CDR3 is TGTGCCAGCACCTCGGGACCGAAAGACACTAATGAAAAACTGTTTTTT. Protein: CASTSGPKDTNEKLFF.